This entry describes one T cell receptor (beta chain). Its specificity is unknown. The germline gives CDR1 MDHEN, CDR2 SYDVKM. This CDR3 comprises 15 residues. This specimen comes from a study of monozygotic twins with inflammatory bowel disease. TCRdb derives one entry per CDR3 protein from the 5' RACE reads, leaving out DNA. Seen in this sample are fewer than 200,000 distinct CDR3 sequences; the ten most common clones hold roughly 3%. Whole-study results and caveats: Nothing supported a single strong signal or clonotype that was associated with IBD. Reduced clonotype sharing with other individuals was observed in IBD patients relative to healthy twins, especially with disease activity.

The TCR comes from a human donor with ulcerative colitis or Crohn's disease, or a healthy co-twin of an affected twin (not recorded which). The sample was blood. The gene calls are TRBV28 and TRBJ1-6; TCRdb outputs TRBD1, but without DNA this stays unchecked. The CDR3 here is CASSFRRGQNSPLHF.